A selection of T cell receptor beta chains follows, all from one sample in a study. TCRdb fed the reads into MiXCR, producing one record per CDR3 protein. This table has roughly 970 distinct CDR3 sequences, approximately 25% appearing once. The sequencing input was CD8+ T cells (not recorded whether cultured). The receptors here all came from a male donor. Both conserved end residues are part of each CDR3. Each record gives: J gene, D gene, V gene, CDR3 protein. A D gene is named only where the DNA matches it firmly.

j_gene: TRBJ1-4; d_gene: -; v_gene: TRBV4-1; CDR3aa: CASSQDEGELKLFF
j_gene: TRBJ2-3; d_gene: -; v_gene: TRBV6-6; CDR3aa: CASRPEQGDTQYF
j_gene: TRBJ1-5; d_gene: TRBD1; v_gene: TRBV2; CDR3aa: CAGSPTGGNQPQHF
j_gene: TRBJ2-7; d_gene: -; v_gene: TRBV11-2; CDR3aa: CASSLSSQSYEQYF
j_gene: TRBJ2-3; d_gene: TRBD2; v_gene: TRBV10-3; CDR3aa: CAALAVDTQYF
j_gene: TRBJ1-4; d_gene: -; v_gene: TRBV5-1; CDR3aa: CASSLWGGEKLFF
j_gene: TRBJ2-1; d_gene: TRBD1; v_gene: TRBV12-3/TRBV12-4; CDR3aa: CASSYRKSTDGQGLFF
j_gene: TRBJ1-2; d_gene: -; v_gene: TRBV6-5; CDR3aa: CASSYGQGLYGYTF
j_gene: TRBJ2-3; d_gene: TRBD2; v_gene: TRBV7-9; CDR3aa: CASSPFPSGFTDTQYF
j_gene: TRBJ2-2; d_gene: TRBD2; v_gene: TRBV20-1; CDR3aa: CSASRGEVGELFF
j_gene: TRBJ1-1; d_gene: -; v_gene: TRBV28; CDR3aa: CASGASGSSEAFF
j_gene: TRBJ2-5; d_gene: -; v_gene: TRBV7-3; CDR3aa: CASSSQPAETQYF
j_gene: TRBJ2-1; d_gene: -; v_gene: TRBV20-1; CDR3aa: CSARRGEYNEQFF
j_gene: TRBJ2-7; d_gene: -; v_gene: TRBV7-8; CDR3aa: CASSTSSSEQYF
j_gene: TRBJ2-4; d_gene: TRBD2; v_gene: TRBV4-3; CDR3aa: CASSQLLAGGSGSIQYF
j_gene: TRBJ2-3; d_gene: -; v_gene: TRBV27; CDR3aa: CASRDHRVPSDTQYF
j_gene: TRBJ2-3; d_gene: TRBD2; v_gene: TRBV10-3; CDR3aa: CAISGLAGVDTQYF